The 32 T cell receptor beta chains listed next were all sequenced from one sample in a study of metastatic and nonmetastatic thyroid tumors. Each patient went into thyroid surgery without having received any treatment. MiXCR re-clonotyped the PCR reads for TCRdb. The sample includes roughly 30,000 clones, around 16% of them seen just once. Sequenced material: blood. The receptors shown here come from a female donor with papillary thyroid cancer or a benign thyroid nodule (not recorded which). Some clones in this sample may be carry-over from other donors' samples.

The chain combines TRBV20-1 with TRBJ2-1; D possibly corresponds to TRBD1 (5 bases). The length of the CDR3 is 12 residues. Germline CDR1 and CDR2: DFQATT and SNEGSKA (reference sequence). Trimming took 6 bases from V and 1 from J, leaving 7 bases between them. The CDR3 DNA is TGCAGTGCCAGGGTATCCTACAATGAGCAGTTCTTC. As protein: CSARVSYNEQFF.

As concerns this clone: This clone may be a read error of a much larger clone one base away. This chain uses TRBV5-6 with TRBJ2-7; possible D gene TRBD1, 7 bases. Per the germline V gene, CDR1 is SGHDT and CDR2 is YYEEEE. V was clipped by 3 bases and J by 0 bases, with 16 bases between them. The CDR3 has 16 amino acids. The CDR3 loop is CASSSEGTEASYEQYF. In DNA form, the CDR3 reads TGTGCCAGCAGCTCGGAGGGGACAGAAGCCTCCTACGAGCAGTACTTC.

This clone was seen repeatedly, ten times or more. The chain joins TRBV3-1 to TRBJ2-4; 8 bases agree with TRBD1. Germline CDR1 reads LGHDT; CDR2 reads YNNKEL (reference sequence). CDR3 length: 14 amino acids. V shed 4 bases and J 6 bases; nucleotides not matched to a gene: 5. For the CDR3, the DNA is TGTGCCAGCAGCCCAATAACAGGGGGAAACATTCAGTACTTC. Its translation: CASSPITGGNIQYF.

This chain joins TRBV27 and TRBJ1-6, with D perhaps matching TRBD1 (5 bases). CDR1 and CDR2 from the germline V gene are MNHEY and SMNVEV (reference sequence). The CDR3 length is 14 residues. With 9 bases removed from V and 9 bases from J, the gap between germline ends came to 18 bases. The CDR3 reads CASRRQCLGSPLHF. CDR3 bases: TGTGCCAGTAGACGACAGTGTCTTGGTTCACCCCTCCACTTT.

In the case of this clone: A much larger clone lies a single base off, so this may be a read error. Distinct nucleotide sequences in the sample also encode this CDR3. The chain joins TRBV6-1 to TRBJ1-5, with D unresolved. Per the germline V gene, CDR1 is MNHNS and CDR2 is SASEGT. The CDR3 runs 14 residues. CDR3 region: CASSFTGENQPQHF. CDR3 DNA sequence: TGTGCCAGCAGTTTTACGGGAGAGAATCAGCCCCAGCATTTC.

This clone rates as medium-sized. The chain combines TRBV6-1 with TRBJ1-3; a weak D match, TRBD1 (5 bases). This CDR3 is 15 amino acids long. The germline V gene has CDR1 MNHNS and CDR2 SASEGT. Trimming took off 3 bases at V and 0 bases at J, with 9 bases between the two ends. As DNA, the CDR3 is TGTGCCAGCAGTGAGGACATGAGCTCTGGAAACACCATATATTTT. Encoded protein: CASSEDMSSGNTIYF.

Details on this clone: A read error may produce the germline difference seen at one junction end. The chain uses TRBV20-1 and TRBJ1-2; the match to TRBD1 covers 11 bases. CDR3 length: 14 amino acids. Germline values: CDR1 DFQATT, CDR2 SNEGSKA (reference sequence). CDR3 in amino acids: CSATRTGGAYGYTF. As DNA, the CDR3 is TGCAGTGCAACCCGGACAGGGGGCGCTTATGGCTACACATTC.

Worth noting for this clone: It may be a read error: a sequence one base away is much more abundant. V is TRBV20-1 and J is TRBJ2-1; D call uncertain. V gave up 3 bases and J gave up 4 bases, with 4 bases separating them. Germline CDR1 and CDR2: DFQATT and SNEGSKA (reference sequence). This CDR3 is built from 11 residues. Here the CDR3 DNA reads TGCAGTGCTAGCCAATACAATGAGCAGTTCTTC. Its translation: CSASQYNEQFF.

This clone is medium-sized by share. The V and J genes are TRBV12-3 or TRBV12-4 and TRBJ1-2, with 9 bases lining up with TRBD1. The CDR3 has 14 amino acids. Trimming removed 6 bases from V and 4 bases from J; junction bases left unmatched: 6. CDR3 sequence (DNA): TGTGCCAGCAGCCGACAGGGGGACCCCTATGGCTACACCTTC. Its translation: CASSRQGDPYGYTF.

The chain carries TRBV7-6 and TRBJ2-1, with D possibly being TRBD1 or TRBD2 (5 bases each). CDR1 SGHVS and CDR2 FNYEAQ come from the germline V gene. The CDR3 is 15 amino acids. V was pared by 1 base and J by 1 base, with 8 bases between. The CDR3 here is CASSLGGGSYNEQFF. The CDR3 DNA sequence: TGTGCCAGCAGCTTAGGTGGGGGTTCCTACAATGAGCAGTTCTTC.

This rearrangement joins TRBV18 to TRBJ2-3; D uncertain. This CDR3 has 14 residues. The germline V gene has CDR1 KGHSH and CDR2 LQKENI. The V gene lost 0 bases and the J gene lost 0 bases, with 4 bases spanning the gap. The CDR3 nucleotides read TGTGCCAGCTCACCACCAAGTAGCACAGATACGCAGTATTTT. The encoded protein is CASSPPSSTDTQYF.

Many counts were recorded for this clone. This chain uses TRBV7-3 with TRBJ2-3; D is possibly TRBD1 or TRBD2 (6 bases each). V gave up 5 bases and J gave up 3 bases, with 12 bases separating them. The CDR3 is made up of 14 amino acids. In germline, CDR1 is SGHTA, CDR2 FQGTGA. The CDR3 region is CASSLQGGTDTQYF. In DNA, the CDR3 is TGTGCCAGCAGCCTCCAAGGGGGGACAGATACGCAGTATTTT. Using reference TRBV7-3 and TRBJ2-3 for the parts outside the CDR3, the full variable domain is GAGVSQTPSNKVTEKGKYVELRCDPISGHTALYWYRQSLGQGPEFLIYFQGTGAADDSGLPNDRFFAVRPEGSVSTLKIQRTERGDSAVYLCASSLQGGTDTQYFGPGTRLTVL.

Worth noting for this clone: This may come from a read error, since a much larger clone is one base off. The chain has TRBV4-1 and TRBJ2-4, with 8 bases aligning to TRBD2. Germline V lookup: CDR1 MGHRA, CDR2 YSYEKL. The trim removed 1 base at V and 0 bases at J, leaving 8 bases unmatched. The CDR3 spans 18 residues. CDR3 amino acids: CASSQVPGGSVAKNIQYF. The CDR3 DNA is TGCGCCAGCAGCCAAGTGCCGGGGGGGTCGGTAGCCAAAAACATTCAGTACTTC.

This clone has only a few counts. The rearrangement uses TRBV6-1 and TRBJ1-1; D gene unclear. Germline-derived CDR1 and CDR2 are MNHNS and SASEGT. The CDR3 totals 12 residues. The ends were cut back, 8 bases at V and 4 bases at J, with 11 bases in the middle. CDR3 in DNA: TGTGCCAGCTCCGCGGAGCTCACTGAAGCTTTCTTT. It specifies CASSAELTEAFF.

On this clone itself: A read error is possible here, since a much larger clone lies one base away. This sample also contains other DNA sequences that code for the same CDR3. The chain combines TRBV5-1 with TRBJ1-6, with 7 bases matching TRBD1. Germline V gene data show CDR1 as SGHRS and CDR2 as YFSETQ. CDR3 length: 15 amino acids. Here the CDR3 DNA reads TGCGCCAGCAGCCGAGACAGGGCCTATAATTCACCCCTCCACTTC. It codes for CASSRDRAYNSPLHF.

The V call is TRBV28, the J call TRBJ1-4; D perhaps matches TRBD1 (6 bases). Germline lookup yields CDR1 MDHEN and CDR2 SYDVKM. The CDR3 has 13 residues. Deletions cut 6 bases from V and 8 bases from J, with 13 bases between. CDR3: CASSLRGEEKLFF. CDR3 sequence (DNA): TGTGCCAGCAGCCTAAGGGGGGAGGAAAAACTGTTTTTT. The variable domain in full, with the rest retrieved from reference TRBV28 and TRBJ1-4, is DVKVTQSSRYLVKRTGEKVFLECVQDMDHENMFWYRQDPGLGLRLIYFSYDVKMKEKGDIPEGYSVSREKKERFSLILESASTNQTSMYLCASSLRGEEKLFFGSGTQLSVL.

The chain is built from TRBV14 and TRBJ2-1; TRBD1 matches 7 bases. V lost 4 bases to trimming and J lost 8 bases; unmatched junction nucleotides: 14. The CDR3 is made up of 16 amino acids. Germline assignment: CDR1 SGHDN and CDR2 FVKESK. In nucleotides, the CDR3 is TGTGCCAGCAGCCCGACTTGGACAGGTTTGCGGGATGAGCAGTTCTTC. The encoded protein is CASSPTWTGLRDEQFF.

This clone occurred many times. The chain links TRBV11-1 to TRBJ1-6, with D hard to call. Germline-derived CDR1 and CDR2 are SGHAT and FQDESV (reference sequence). V was trimmed by 1 base and J by 7 bases, leaving 11 bases between them. CDR3 length equals 15 residues. The CDR3 region has the DNA TGTGCCAGCAGCTTAGGCTCAGGCCTCAATTCACCCCTCCACTTT. Translation: CASSLGSGLNSPLHF.

Many counts were recorded for this clone. The chain recombines TRBV20-1 with TRBJ2-1; tentative D call: TRBD1 (5 bases). Trimming took off 5 bases at V and 0 bases at J, with 11 bases between the two ends. Per germline, CDR1 DFQATT and CDR2 SNEGSKA (reference sequence). This CDR3 has 14 residues. The CDR3 reads CSAGAVSSYNEQFF. DNA of the CDR3: TGCAGTGCTGGGGCCGTTAGCTCCTACAATGAGCAGTTCTTC.

J is TRBJ1-2 and V is TRBV6-4, with 8 positions matching TRBD1. The CDR3 contains 13 residues. Germline lookup yields CDR1 MRHNA and CDR2 SNTAGT. V trimming: 5 bases; J trimming: 6 bases; junction bases outside the gene matches: 5. The CDR3 region is CASSRDRGHGYTF. The CDR3 nucleotides are TGTGCCAGCAGTCGCGACAGGGGCCATGGCTACACCTTC.

This clone was seen ten or more times. Sequence at one end of the junction differs from germline and may be a read error. The rearrangement links TRBV20-1 to TRBJ1-2; unclear D gene. The CDR3 covers 12 residues. Germline V CDR1 and CDR2: DFQATT, SNEGSKA (reference sequence). CDR3 nucleotide sequence: TGCAGTGCTAGAGATGACAAGGGAGCTGTGGCCTTC. This sequence encodes CSARDDKGAVAF.

By its share, this clone is medium-sized. This sequence joins TRBV27 and TRBJ2-7, with 8 bases lining up with TRBD1. Germline loops: CDR1 MNHEY, CDR2 SMNVEV (reference sequence). This CDR3 contains 14 residues. V shed 5 bases, J shed 3 bases, and the junction held 6 bases outside the gene matches. The CDR3 sequence is CASSVRQGSYEQYF. The CDR3, as DNA: TGTGCCAGCAGTGTAAGACAGGGGAGCTACGAGCAGTACTTC.

The rearrangement joins TRBV5-6 to TRBJ1-2; 7 bases are a match to TRBD1. The germline gives CDR1 SGHDT, CDR2 YYEEEE. The CDR3 spans 14 residues. V shed 4 bases and J 2 bases; nucleotides not matched to a gene: 5. The CDR3 loop is CASSTGQDNYGYTF. DNA of the CDR3: TGTGCCAGCAGCACTGGACAGGACAACTATGGCTACACCTTC.

This clone showed up many times. The chain couples TRBV30 to TRBJ1-3; D uncertain. This CDR3 spans 13 amino acids. Germline CDR1 is GTSNPN and CDR2 is SVGIG (reference sequence). Trimming left V 1 base short and J 1 base short, with 5 bases between. The chain's CDR3 is CAWSAGSGNTIYF. The CDR3 DNA reads TGTGCCTGGAGTGCGGGGTCTGGAAACACCATATATTTT.

This clone has ten or more counts. V gene TRBV18 combines with J gene TRBJ2-7, with TRBD1 identical over 9 bases. Looked up from germline, CDR1 is KGHSH and CDR2 is LQKENI. Trimming at V came to 4 bases and at J to 6 bases, leaving 4 bases not matched to a gene. The CDR3 spans 13 residues. As DNA, the CDR3 is TGTGCCAGCTCACTTGGGACAGGGACCGAGCAGTACTTC. This codes for CASSLGTGTEQYF. The full variable domain, with the rest looked up from reference TRBV18 and TRBJ2-7, is NAGVMQNPRHLVRRRGQEARLRCSPMKGHSHVYWYRQLPEEGLKFMVYLQKENIIDESGMPKERFSAEFPKEGPSILRIQQVVRGDSAAYFCASSLGTGTEQYFGPGTRLTVT.

Only one count was recorded for this clone. The chain carries TRBV4-3 and TRBJ2-5; 7 bases are shared with TRBD2. The CDR3 totals 14 residues. J lost 4 bases, V lost 3 bases, and 5 bases had no gene match. Germline CDR1 is LGHNA and CDR2 is YSLEER. The chain's CDR3 is CASSHQKRGETQYF. The CDR3 nucleotides read TGCGCCAGCAGCCACCAAAAGCGGGGAGAGACCCAGTACTTC.

This clone occurred a few times. This chain joins TRBV29-1 and TRBJ1-1, with TRBD1 identical over 8 bases. The CDR3 has 11 amino acids. Germline V lookup: CDR1 SQVTM, CDR2 ANQGSEA. V was clipped by 7 bases and J by 10 bases; unmatched bases: 8. The CDR3 DNA follows: TGCAGCGCACGGACAGGGCGAGGAGCTTTCTTT. Protein sequence: CSARTGRGAFF.

Remarks on this clone: A read error may produce the germline difference seen at one junction end. V is TRBV10-3 and J is TRBJ2-3; D is ambiguous. The CDR3 consists of 16 residues. Germline-derived CDR1 and CDR2 are ENHRY and SYGVKD. CDR3 sequence: CAISWEAKAYTYTQYF. CDR3 coding DNA: TGTGCCATCAGTTGGGAAGCGAAGGCCTACACATATACGCAGTATTTT.

This clone was counted between two and nine times. V gene TRBV10-3 combines with J gene TRBJ2-3; D remains unclear. The germline V gene has CDR1 ENHRY and CDR2 SYGVKD. The CDR3 contains 12 residues. The germline V and J ends were trimmed by 7 bases and 7 bases, with 12 bases remaining between them. CDR3 nucleotide sequence: TGTGCCATCACCGAGGACCTAAATACGCAGTATTTT. Amino acids: CAITEDLNTQYF.

This clone was seen more than once but under ten times. The J gene is TRBJ2-1, the V gene TRBV19; the D gene is possibly TRBD2 (6 bases). Trimming stripped 4 bases from V and 6 bases from J, with 13 bases between. The CDR3 has 14 amino acids. The V gene's germline CDR1 is LNHDA and CDR2 SQIVND (reference sequence). CDR3 bases: TGTGCCAGTAGTAGGTCGGGAGCGGTCAATGAGCAGTTCTTC. It codes for CASSRSGAVNEQFF.

This clone turned up a few times. V gene TRBV2 combines with J gene TRBJ2-7, with D unclear. Germline CDR1 reads SNHLY; CDR2 reads FYNNEI. V shed 4 bases and J shed 0 bases, with 4 bases lying between them. CDR3 size: 12 residues. The CDR3 DNA reads as TGTGCCAGCAGTGTGGGCTCCTACGAGCAGTACTTC. This codes for CASSVGSYEQYF. The variable domain in full, completed from reference TRBV2 and TRBJ2-7, reads EPEVTQTPSHQVTQMGQEVILRCVPISNHLYFYWYRQILGQKVEFLVSFYNNEISEKSEIFDDQFSVERPDGSNFTLKIRSTKLEDSAMYFCASSVGSYEQYFGPGTRLTVT.

Note on this clone: It may be a read error: a sequence one base away is much more abundant. The chain employs TRBV19 and TRBJ2-2; D not certain. The CDR3 loop spans 14 amino acids. V dropped 7 bases and J dropped 1 base, with 10 bases sitting between them. The germline gives CDR1 LNHDA, CDR2 SQIVND (reference sequence). CDR3 DNA sequence: TGTGCCAGTATTATTTGGGGGAACACCGGGGAGCTGTTTTTT. Residues: CASIIWGNTGELFF.